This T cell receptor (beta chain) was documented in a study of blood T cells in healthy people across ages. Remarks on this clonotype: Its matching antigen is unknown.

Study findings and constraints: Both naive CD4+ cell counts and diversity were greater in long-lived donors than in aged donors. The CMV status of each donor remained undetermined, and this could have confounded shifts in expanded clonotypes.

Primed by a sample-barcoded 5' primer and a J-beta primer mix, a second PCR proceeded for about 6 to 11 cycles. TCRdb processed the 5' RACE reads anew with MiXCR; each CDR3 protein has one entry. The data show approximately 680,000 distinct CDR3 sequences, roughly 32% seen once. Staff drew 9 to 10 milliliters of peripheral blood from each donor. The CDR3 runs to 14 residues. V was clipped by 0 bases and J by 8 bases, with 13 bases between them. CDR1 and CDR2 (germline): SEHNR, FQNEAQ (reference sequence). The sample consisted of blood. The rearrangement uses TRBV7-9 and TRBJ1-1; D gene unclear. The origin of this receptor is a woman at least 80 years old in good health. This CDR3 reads CASSLAEGSGEAFF. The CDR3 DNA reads TGTGCCAGCAGCTTAGCGGAGGGTTCGGGAGAAGCTTTCTTT.